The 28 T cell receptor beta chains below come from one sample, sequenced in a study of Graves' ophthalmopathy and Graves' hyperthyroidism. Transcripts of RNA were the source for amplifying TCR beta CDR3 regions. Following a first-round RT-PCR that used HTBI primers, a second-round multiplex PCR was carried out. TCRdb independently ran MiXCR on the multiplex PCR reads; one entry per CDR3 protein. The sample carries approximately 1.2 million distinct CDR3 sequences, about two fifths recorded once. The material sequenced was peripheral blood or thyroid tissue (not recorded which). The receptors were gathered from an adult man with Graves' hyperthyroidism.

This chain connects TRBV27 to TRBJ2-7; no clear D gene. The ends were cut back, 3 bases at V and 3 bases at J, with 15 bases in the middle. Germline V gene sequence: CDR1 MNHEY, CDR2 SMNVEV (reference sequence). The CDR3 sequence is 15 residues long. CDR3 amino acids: CASSFVGSAYYEQYF. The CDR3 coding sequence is TGTGCCAGCAGTTTTGTCGGGTCGGCCTACTACGAGCAGTACTTC.

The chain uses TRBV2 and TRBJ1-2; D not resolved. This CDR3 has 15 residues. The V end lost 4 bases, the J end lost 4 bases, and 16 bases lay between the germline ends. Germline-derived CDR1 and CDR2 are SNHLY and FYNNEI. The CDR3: CASSAKEGNGYGYTF. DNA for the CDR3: TGTGCCAGCAGTGCCAAAGAAGGAAATGGCTATGGCTACACCTTC.

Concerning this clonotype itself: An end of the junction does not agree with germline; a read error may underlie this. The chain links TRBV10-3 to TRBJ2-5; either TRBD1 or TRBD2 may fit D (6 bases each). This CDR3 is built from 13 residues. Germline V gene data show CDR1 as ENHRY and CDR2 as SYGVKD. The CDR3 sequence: CATSGGGQETQCF. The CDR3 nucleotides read TGTGCCACCTCTGGTGGGGGGCAAGAGACCCAGTGCTTC.

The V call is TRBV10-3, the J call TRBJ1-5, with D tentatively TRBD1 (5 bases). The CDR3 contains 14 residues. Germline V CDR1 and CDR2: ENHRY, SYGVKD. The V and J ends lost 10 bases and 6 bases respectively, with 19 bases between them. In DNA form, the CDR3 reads TGTGCCAGCACCCCTGGGGGTTTAGGTCAGCCCCAGCATTTT. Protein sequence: CASTPGGLGQPQHF.

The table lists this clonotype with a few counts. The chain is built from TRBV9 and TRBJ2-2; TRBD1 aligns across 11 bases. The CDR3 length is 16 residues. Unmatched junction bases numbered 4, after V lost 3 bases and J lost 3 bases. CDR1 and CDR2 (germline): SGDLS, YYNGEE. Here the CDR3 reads CASSGRDRGDTGELFF. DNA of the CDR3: TGTGCCAGCAGCGGCCGGGACAGGGGGGACACCGGGGAGCTGTTTTTT. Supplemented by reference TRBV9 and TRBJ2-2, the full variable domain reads DSGVTQTPKHLITATGQRVTLRCSPRSGDLSVYWYQQSLDQGLQFLIQYYNGEERAKGNILERFSAQQFPDLHSELNLSSLELGDSALYFCASSGRDRGDTGELFFGEGSRLTVL.

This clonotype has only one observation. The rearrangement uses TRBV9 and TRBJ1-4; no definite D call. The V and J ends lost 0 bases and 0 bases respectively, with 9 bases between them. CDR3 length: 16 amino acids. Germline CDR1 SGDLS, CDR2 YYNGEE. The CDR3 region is CASSVEGAATNEKLFF. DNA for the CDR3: TGTGCCAGCAGCGTAGAGGGAGCTGCAACTAATGAAAAACTGTTTTTT. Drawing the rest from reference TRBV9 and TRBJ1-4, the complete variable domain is DSGVTQTPKHLITATGQRVTLRCSPRSGDLSVYWYQQSLDQGLQFLIQYYNGEERAKGNILERFSAQQFPDLHSELNLSSLELGDSALYFCASSVEGAATNEKLFFGSGTQLSVL.

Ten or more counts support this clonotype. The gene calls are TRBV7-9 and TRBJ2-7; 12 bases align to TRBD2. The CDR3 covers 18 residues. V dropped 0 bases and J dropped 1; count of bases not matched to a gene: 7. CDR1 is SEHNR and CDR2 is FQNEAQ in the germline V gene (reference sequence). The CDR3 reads CASSLAMLAGGKSYEQYF. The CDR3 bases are TGTGCCAGCAGCTTAGCGATGCTAGCGGGAGGGAAATCCTACGAGCAGTACTTC.

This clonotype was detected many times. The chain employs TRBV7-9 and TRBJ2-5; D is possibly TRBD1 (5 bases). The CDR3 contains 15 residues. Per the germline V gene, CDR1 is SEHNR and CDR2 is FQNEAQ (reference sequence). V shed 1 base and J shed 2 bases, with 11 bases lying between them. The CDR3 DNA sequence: TGTGCCAGCAGCTTAGATGGGGCAGGGCAAGAGACCCAGTACTTC. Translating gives CASSLDGAGQETQYF.

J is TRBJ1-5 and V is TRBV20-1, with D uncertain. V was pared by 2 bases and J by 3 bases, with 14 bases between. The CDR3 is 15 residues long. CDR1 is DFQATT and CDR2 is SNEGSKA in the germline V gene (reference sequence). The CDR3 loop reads CSARSLSEANQPQHF. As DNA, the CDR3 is TGCAGTGCTAGAAGTCTCAGTGAGGCCAATCAGCCCCAGCATTTT.

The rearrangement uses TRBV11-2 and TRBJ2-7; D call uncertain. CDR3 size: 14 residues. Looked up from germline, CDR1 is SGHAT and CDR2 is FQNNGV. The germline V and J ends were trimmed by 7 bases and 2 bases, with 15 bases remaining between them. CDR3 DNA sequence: TGTGCCAGCATCCGACAAAGTCCCGCCTACGAGCAGTACTTC. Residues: CASIRQSPAYEQYF.

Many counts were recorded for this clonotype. In DNA, the CDR3 is TGTGCCAGCAGCCCCCACACCGGGGAGCTGTTTTTT. It specifies CASSPHTGELFF. V gene TRBV11-2 combines with J gene TRBJ2-2; D gene unclear. V lost 5 bases, J lost 3 bases, and 4 bases lay in between. The CDR3 has 12 residues. CDR1 and CDR2 from the germline V gene are SGHAT and FQNNGV.

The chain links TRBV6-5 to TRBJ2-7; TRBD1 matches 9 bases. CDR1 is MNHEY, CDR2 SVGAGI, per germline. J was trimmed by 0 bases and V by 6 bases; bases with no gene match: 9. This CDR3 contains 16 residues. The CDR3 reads CASSQSDRGDSYEQYF. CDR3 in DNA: TGTGCCAGCAGCCAATCCGACAGGGGGGACTCCTACGAGCAGTACTTC.

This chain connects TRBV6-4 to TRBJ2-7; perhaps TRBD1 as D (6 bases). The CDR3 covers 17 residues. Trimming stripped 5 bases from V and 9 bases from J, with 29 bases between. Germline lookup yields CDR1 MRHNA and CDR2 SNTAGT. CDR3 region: CASSYAMHTGTTEWQYF. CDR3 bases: TGTGCCAGCAGTTACGCGATGCACACAGGGACGACTGAGTGGCAGTACTTC.

The CDR3 spells CSALGRITDTQYF. The DNA for the CDR3 is TGCAGTGCCTTGGGACGAATCACAGATACGCAGTATTTT. The rearrangement joins TRBV20-1 to TRBJ2-3; TRBD1 or TRBD2 may be the D gene (5 bases each). The CDR3 is 13 amino acids. V lost 6 bases and J lost 2, with 12 bases in between. Germline CDR1 is DFQATT and CDR2 is SNEGSKA (reference sequence).

CDR3 sequence (DNA): TGTGCCAGCAGTGTAACGAACGAGCAGTACTTC. Its translation is CASSVTNEQYF. The chain recombines TRBV6-2 or TRBV6-3 with TRBJ2-7; D gene unclear. The CDR3 extends over 11 amino acids. With 5 bases removed from V and 5 bases from J, the gap between germline ends came to 7 bases. Germline values: CDR1 MNHEY, CDR2 SVGEGT.

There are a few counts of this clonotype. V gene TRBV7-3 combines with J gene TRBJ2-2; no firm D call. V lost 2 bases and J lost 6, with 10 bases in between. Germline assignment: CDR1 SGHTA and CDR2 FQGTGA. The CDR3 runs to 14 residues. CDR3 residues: CASSLRRESGELFF. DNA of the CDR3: TGTGCCAGCAGCTTACGTCGAGAATCCGGGGAGCTGTTTTTT.

CDR3 region: CASSSMGTDYGYTF. For the CDR3, the DNA is TGTGCCAGCAGCTCCATGGGAACTGACTATGGCTACACCTTC. The V call is TRBV7-2, the J call TRBJ1-2; D is ambiguous. Germline assignment: CDR1 SGHTA and CDR2 FQGNSA. Trimming removed 4 bases from V and 3 bases from J, with 12 bases in between. The CDR3 loop spans 14 amino acids.

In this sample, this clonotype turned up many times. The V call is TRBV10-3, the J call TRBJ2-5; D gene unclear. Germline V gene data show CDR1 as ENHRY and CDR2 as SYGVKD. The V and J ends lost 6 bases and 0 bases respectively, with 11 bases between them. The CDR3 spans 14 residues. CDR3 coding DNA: TGTGCCATCAGGAAAGGACGCGACCAAGAGACCCAGTACTTC. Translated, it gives CAIRKGRDQETQYF.

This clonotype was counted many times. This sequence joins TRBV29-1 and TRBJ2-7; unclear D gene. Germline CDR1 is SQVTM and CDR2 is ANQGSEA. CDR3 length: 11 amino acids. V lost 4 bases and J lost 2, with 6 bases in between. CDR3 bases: TGCAGCGTTGTTTTCACCTACGAGCAGTACTTC. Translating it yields CSVVFTYEQYF.

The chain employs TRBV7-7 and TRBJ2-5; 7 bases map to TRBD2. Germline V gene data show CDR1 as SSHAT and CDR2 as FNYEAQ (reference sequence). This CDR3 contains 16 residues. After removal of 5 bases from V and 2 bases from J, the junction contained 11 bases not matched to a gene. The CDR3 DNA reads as TGTGCCAGCAGCAGAGGCGGCGGGGGTCCACAAGAGACCCAGTACTTC. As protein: CASSRGGGGPQETQYF.

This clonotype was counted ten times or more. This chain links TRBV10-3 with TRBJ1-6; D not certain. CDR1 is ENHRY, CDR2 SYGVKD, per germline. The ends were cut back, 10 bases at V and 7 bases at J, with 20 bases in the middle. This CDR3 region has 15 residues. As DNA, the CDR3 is TGTGCCAACCTAACCACTGTAGGCCGCAATTCACCCCTCCACTTT. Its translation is CANLTTVGRNSPLHF.

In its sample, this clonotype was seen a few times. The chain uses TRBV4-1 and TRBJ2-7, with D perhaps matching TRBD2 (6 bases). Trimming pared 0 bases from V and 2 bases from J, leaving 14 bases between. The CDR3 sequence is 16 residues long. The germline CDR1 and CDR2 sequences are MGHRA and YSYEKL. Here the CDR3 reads CASSQDRSGLTYEQYF. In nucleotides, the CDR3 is TGCGCCAGCAGCCAAGATCGTAGCGGACTGACCTACGAGCAGTACTTC.

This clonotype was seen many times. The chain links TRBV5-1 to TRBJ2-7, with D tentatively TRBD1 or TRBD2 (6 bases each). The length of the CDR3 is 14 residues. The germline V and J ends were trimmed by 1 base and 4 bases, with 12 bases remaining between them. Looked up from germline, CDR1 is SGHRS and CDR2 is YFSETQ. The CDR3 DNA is TGCGCCAGCAGCTTGACGGGGGCGGAATACGAGCAGTACTTC. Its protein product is CASSLTGAEYEQYF.

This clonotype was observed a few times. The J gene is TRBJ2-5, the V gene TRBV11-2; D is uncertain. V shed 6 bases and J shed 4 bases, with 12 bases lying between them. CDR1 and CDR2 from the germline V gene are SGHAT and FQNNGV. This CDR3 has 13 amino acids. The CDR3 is CASRNAAGETQYF. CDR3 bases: TGTGCCAGCAGAAACGCCGCTGGAGAGACCCAGTACTTC.

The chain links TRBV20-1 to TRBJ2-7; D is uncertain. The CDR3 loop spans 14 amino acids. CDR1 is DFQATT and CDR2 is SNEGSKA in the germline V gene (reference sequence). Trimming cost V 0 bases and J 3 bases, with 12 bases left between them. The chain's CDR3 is CSARDGLEIYEQYF. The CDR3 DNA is TGCAGTGCTAGAGATGGGCTAGAGATCTACGAGCAGTACTTC.

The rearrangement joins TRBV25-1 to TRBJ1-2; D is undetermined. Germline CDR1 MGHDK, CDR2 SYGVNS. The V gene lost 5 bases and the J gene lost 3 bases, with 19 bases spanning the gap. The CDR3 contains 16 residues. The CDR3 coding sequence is TGTGCCAGCAGTTTATACCGGTCGCAGCCGCACTATGGCTACACCTTC. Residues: CASSLYRSQPHYGYTF.

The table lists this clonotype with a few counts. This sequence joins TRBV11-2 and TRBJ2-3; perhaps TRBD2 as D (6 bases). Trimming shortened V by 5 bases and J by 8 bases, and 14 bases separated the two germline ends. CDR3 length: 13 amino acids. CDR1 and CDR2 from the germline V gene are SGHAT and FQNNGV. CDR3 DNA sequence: TGTGCCAGCAGCGCCCAGGAGGGTGGTACGCAGTATTTT. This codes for CASSAQEGGTQYF.

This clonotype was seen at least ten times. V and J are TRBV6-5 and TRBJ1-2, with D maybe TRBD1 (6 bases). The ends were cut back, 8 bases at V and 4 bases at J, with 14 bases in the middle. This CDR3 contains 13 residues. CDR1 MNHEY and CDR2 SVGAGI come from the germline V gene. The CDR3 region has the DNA TGTGCCAGCTGGCGGACAGCGGGCTATGGCTACACCTTC. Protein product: CASWRTAGYGYTF.